This T cell receptor beta chain comes out of a study of PD-1 blockade in classical Hodgkin lymphoma. Regarding the study as a whole: CD4+ TCR diversity, unlike CD8+, climbed significantly by C4D1. Baseline diversity was lower in partial responders and progressors than complete responders.

Time point specified: cycle 4 day 1 (C4D1), after 6 weeks of nivolumab. Each patient experienced a relapse that followed autologous stem cell transplantation, and brentuximab vedotin exposure varied. This clone appeared once. Its antigen is not known. Profiling relied on immunoSEQ multiplex PCR, and the TCRdb table lists in-frame clones only, not all of them. This sample yields about 44,000 clones, of which 66% are seen a single time; more than 3% belongs to the top ten. Looked up from germline, CDR1 is SGHNT and CDR2 is YYREEE (reference sequence). This CDR3 contains 16 residues. Trimming left V 4 bases short and J 0 bases short, with 13 bases between.

This TCR derives from a human donor with classical Hodgkin lymphoma. The specimen was peripheral blood mononuclear cells (PBMCs), collected before the fourth cycle of nivolumab. This chain joins TRBV5-4 and TRBJ2-2; a possible D gene is TRBD2 (5 bases). The CDR3 loop is CASSRDPLTNTGELFF. CDR3 nucleotide sequence: TGTGCCAGCAGCCGGGATCCTCTTACGAACACCGGGGAGCTGTTTTTT. The entire variable domain, with the rest obtained from reference TRBV5-4 and TRBJ2-2, is as follows: ETGVTQSPTHLIKTRGQQVTLRCSSQSGHNTVSWYQQALGQGPQFIFQYYREEENGRGNFPPRFSGLQFPNYSSELNVNALELDDSALYLCASSRDPLTNTGELFFGEGSRLTVL.